This T cell receptor (beta chain) came from a study of T-cell memory formation after mild COVID-19. About the study: Largely, TCR clusters stayed within a single donor. The study's findings and limits: Later expanders leaned toward CD4+, whereas clones contracting from day 15 to 85 were balanced CD4/CD8. Certain responding clones were present in pre-infection memory, suggesting participation of cross-reactive memory. CD8+ contracting clones occupied EMRA, while CD4+ ones occupied mainly CM and EM.

V lost 3 bases to trimming and J lost 2 bases, with 14 bases between them. The CDR3 totals 16 residues. Germline lookup yields CDR1 MGHRA and CDR2 YSYEKL. TCRdb reprocessed the 5' RACE reads via MiXCR and lists one record per CDR3 protein. Among 580,000 or so distinct CDR3 sequences listed, roughly 17% were seen once. To note about this clonotype: Its antigen is as yet unknown.

The sequenced sample consisted of PBMCs or a T cell subset sorted from them (not recorded which). The chain recombines TRBV4-1 with TRBJ1-3; D is unresolved. This receptor was identified in an adult woman who had mild COVID-19 (a few samples of this study predate the infection). Cell type and time point are not known. This chain's CDR3 is CASSHPPGSTGNTIYF. DNA for the CDR3: TGCGCCAGCAGCCATCCCCCGGGGTCCACTGGAAACACCATATATTTT.